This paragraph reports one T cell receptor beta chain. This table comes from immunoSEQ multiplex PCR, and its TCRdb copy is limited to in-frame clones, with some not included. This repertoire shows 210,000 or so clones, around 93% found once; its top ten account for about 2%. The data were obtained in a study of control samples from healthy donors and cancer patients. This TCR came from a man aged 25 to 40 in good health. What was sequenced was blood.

This CDR3 reads CASSIIPGQGAGTEAFF. In DNA form, the CDR3 reads TGTGCCAGTAGTATTATACCGGGACAGGGGGCAGGGACTGAAGCTTTCTTT. The chain employs TRBV19 and TRBJ1-1, with 12 nucleotides matching TRBD1. CDR1 is LNHDA and CDR2 is SQIVND in the germline V gene (reference sequence). Germline trimming cut 3 bases from V and 5 bases from J; bases unmatched to any gene: 10. The CDR3 runs 17 residues. Full variable domain (outside the CDR3, taken from reference TRBV19 and TRBJ1-1): DGGITQSPKYLFRKEGQNVTLSCEQNLNHDAMYWYRQDPGQGLRLIYYSQIVNDFQKGDIAEGYSVSREKKESFPLTVTSAQKNPTAFYLCASSIIPGQGAGTEAFFGQGTRLTVV.